The clone carrying this T cell receptor beta chain was picked up many times. The target antigen is unknown. Because the library targeted alpha chains, this beta chain is an off-target read whose size means little. The CDR3 loop spans 15 amino acids. CDR1 SEHNR and CDR2 FQNEAQ come from the germline V gene (reference sequence). The germline V and J ends were trimmed by 3 bases and 0 bases, with 6 bases remaining between them. The data originate from a study of spatial heterogeneity in lung cancer. Whole-study findings and limits: Tumoral mutation counts were tracked by counts of expanded intratumoral alpha and beta TCRs.

Time point defined: sample taken at primary tumor resection. Frozen PBMC, nontumor lung or tumor provided whole RNA, which was sequenced unsorted. TCR cDNA molecules each had a unique molecular identifier. TCRdb processed the 5' RACE reads anew with MiXCR; each CDR3 protein has one entry. The sample holds around 18,000 distinct CDR3 sequences; 5.8% are singletons and the top ten take 10%. V gene TRBV7-9 combines with J gene TRBJ2-6; D is uncertain. The source material was lung tumor tissue, sampled at surgery. This receptor was obtained from a female donor with early-stage non-small cell lung cancer. The CDR3 DNA follows: TGTGCCAGCAGCTTCGGATACTCTGGGGCCAACGTCCTGACTTTC. It encodes CASSFGYSGANVLTF. Full variable domain (missing parts from reference TRBV7-9 and TRBJ2-6): DTGVSQNPRHKITKRGQNVTFRCDPISEHNRLYWYRQTLGQGPEFLTYFQNEAQLEKSRLLSDRFSAERPKGSFSTLEIQRTEQGDSAMYLCASSFGYSGANVLTFGAGSRLTVL.